The clone carrying this T cell receptor beta chain occurred once. Its specificity is not known. The PCR was carried out with 60 Vbeta primers and 13 Jbeta primers. Sequenced by immunoSEQ multiplex PCR; TCRdb stores in-frame clones only, minus some. Found here are 120,000 or so clones, 82% of them singletons; the top ten hold more than 1.4%. The sample originates from a study of cytomegalovirus exposure and HLA in healthy donors. Study details: Among around 400 genotyped donors, approximately 80% fell in the Caucasian-associated ancestry cluster. Findings and limits, study-wide: Links to common viral pathogens appeared, in a later analysis, for several of the most significant clusters.

The germline V gene encodes CDR1 SGHNT and CDR2 YYREEE (reference sequence). The CDR3 is 16 residues long. V dropped 3 bases and J dropped 1 base, with 14 bases sitting between them. The material sequenced was PBMCs. This receptor was obtained from a woman between 18 and 30 years old in good health and CMV-seronegative. J is TRBJ2-1 and V is TRBV5-4; D possibly corresponds to TRBD1 (5 bases). The CDR3 region is CASSSPRVGSYNEQFF. CDR3 nucleotides: TGTGCCAGCAGCTCCCCCAGGGTCGGTTCCTACAATGAGCAGTTCTTC.